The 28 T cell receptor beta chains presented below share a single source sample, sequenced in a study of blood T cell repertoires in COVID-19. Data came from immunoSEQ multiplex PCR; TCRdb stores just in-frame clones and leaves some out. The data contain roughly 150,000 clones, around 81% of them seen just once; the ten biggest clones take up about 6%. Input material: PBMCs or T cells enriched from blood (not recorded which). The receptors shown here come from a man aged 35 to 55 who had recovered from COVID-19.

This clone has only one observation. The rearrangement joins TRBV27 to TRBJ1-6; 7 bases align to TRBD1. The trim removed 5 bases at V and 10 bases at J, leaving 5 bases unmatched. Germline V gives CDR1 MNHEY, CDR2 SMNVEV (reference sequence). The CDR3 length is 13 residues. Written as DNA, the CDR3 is TGTGCCAGCAGTGCACAGGGGCAGTCACCCCTCCACTTT. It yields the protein CASSAQGQSPLHF.

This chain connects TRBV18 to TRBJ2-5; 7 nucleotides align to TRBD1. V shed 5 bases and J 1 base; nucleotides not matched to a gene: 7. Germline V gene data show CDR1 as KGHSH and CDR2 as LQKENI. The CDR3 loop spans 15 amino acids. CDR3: CASSSTRQGQETQYF. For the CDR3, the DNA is TGTGCCAGCTCATCGACGCGACAGGGCCAAGAGACCCAGTACTTC. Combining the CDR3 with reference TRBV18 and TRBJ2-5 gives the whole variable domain NAGVMQNPRHLVRRRGQEARLRCSPMKGHSHVYWYRQLPEEGLKFMVYLQKENIIDESGMPKERFSAEFPKEGPSILRIQQVVRGDSAAYFCASSSTRQGQETQYFGPGTRLLVL.

DNA of the CDR3: TGCGCCAGCCGGGGAGAGGGAAAACTGTTTTTT. The encoded protein is CASRGEGKLFF. The chain has TRBV10-2 and TRBJ1-4; the D is unclear. The CDR3 sequence is 11 residues long. CDR1 WSHSY and CDR2 SAAADI come from the germline V gene. V dropped 8 bases and J dropped 10 bases, with 11 bases sitting between them.

The CDR3 is CASSLHRGVETQYF. CDR3 DNA: TGTGCCAGCAGCTTACACAGGGGAGTGGAGACCCAGTACTTC. The gene calls are TRBV7-3 and TRBJ2-5; TRBD1 agrees at 7 bases. The CDR3 spans 14 residues. V dropped 2 bases and J dropped 5; count of bases not matched to a gene: 5. CDR1 SGHTA and CDR2 FQGTGA come from the germline V gene.

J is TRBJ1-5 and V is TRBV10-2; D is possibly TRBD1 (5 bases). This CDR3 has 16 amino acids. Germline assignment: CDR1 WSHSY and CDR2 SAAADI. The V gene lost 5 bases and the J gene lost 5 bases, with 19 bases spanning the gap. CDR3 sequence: CASSHSRGWGDQPQHF. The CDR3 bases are TGCGCCAGCAGTCATTCTAGGGGTTGGGGCGATCAGCCCCAGCATTTT.

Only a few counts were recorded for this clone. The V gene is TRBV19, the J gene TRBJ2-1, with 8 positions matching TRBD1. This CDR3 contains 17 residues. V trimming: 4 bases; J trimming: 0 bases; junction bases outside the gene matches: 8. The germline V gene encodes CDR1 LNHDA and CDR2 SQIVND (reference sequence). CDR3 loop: CASSKSPTGGSYNEQFF. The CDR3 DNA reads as TGTGCCAGTAGTAAGTCTCCAACAGGGGGCTCCTACAATGAGCAGTTCTTC.

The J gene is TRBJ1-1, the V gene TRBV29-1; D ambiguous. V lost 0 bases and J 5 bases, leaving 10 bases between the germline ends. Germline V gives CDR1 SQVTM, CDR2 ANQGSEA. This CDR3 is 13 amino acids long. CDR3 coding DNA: TGCAGCGTTGAAGATCTTTCGAGAACTGAAGCTTTCTTT. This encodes CSVEDLSRTEAFF.

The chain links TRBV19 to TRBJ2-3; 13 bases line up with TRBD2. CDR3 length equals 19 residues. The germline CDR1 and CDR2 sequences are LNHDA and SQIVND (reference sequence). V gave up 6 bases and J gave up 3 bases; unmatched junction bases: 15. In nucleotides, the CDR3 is TGTGCCAGTAGCAGAGCCGGACGACTAGCGGGGGGAACAACAGATACGCAGTATTTT. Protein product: CASSRAGRLAGGTTDTQYF.

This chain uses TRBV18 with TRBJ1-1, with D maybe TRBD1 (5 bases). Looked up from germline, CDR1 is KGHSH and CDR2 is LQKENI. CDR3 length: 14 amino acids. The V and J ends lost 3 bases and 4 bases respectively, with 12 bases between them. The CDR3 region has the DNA TGTGCCAGCTCACCCGATGGGGGGTCCACTGAAGCTTTCTTT. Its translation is CASSPDGGSTEAFF.

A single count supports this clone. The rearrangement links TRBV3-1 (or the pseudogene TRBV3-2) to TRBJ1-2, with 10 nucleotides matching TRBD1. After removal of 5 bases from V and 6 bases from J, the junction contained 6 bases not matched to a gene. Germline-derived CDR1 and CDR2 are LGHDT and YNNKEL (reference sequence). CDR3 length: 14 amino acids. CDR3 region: CASSGTTGGHGYTF. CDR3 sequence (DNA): TGTGCCAGCAGCGGAACGACAGGGGGCCATGGCTACACCTTC.

This CDR3 reads CAWEGALRGTEAFF. CDR3 bases: TGTGCCTGGGAGGGGGCCCTTCGGGGGACTGAAGCTTTCTTT. V is TRBV30 and J is TRBJ1-1; TRBD1 agrees at 7 bases. Germline loops: CDR1 GTSNPN, CDR2 SVGIG (reference sequence). This CDR3 is 14 amino acids long. With V trimmed by 5 bases and J by 5 bases, 11 bases remained unmatched.

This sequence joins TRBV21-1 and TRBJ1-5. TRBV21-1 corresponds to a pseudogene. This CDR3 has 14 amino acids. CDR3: CASSPPGVRQPQHF. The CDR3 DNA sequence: TGTGCCAGCAGCCCCCCCGGGGTACGGCAGCCCCAGCATTTT.

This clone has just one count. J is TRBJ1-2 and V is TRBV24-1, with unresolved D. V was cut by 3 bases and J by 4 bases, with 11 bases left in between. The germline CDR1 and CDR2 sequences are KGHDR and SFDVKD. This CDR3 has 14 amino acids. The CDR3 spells CATSDIISLYGYTF. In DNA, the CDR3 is TGTGCCACCAGTGATATAATATCCCTCTATGGCTACACCTTC.

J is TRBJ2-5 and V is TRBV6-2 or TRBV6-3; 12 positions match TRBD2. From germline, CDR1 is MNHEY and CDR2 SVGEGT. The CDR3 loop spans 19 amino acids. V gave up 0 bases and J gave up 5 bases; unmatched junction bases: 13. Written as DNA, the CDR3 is TGTGCCAGCAGTTACTCGTGGACTAGCGGGGTCCGCACTAGGGAGACCCAGTACTTC. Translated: CASSYSWTSGVRTRETQYF.

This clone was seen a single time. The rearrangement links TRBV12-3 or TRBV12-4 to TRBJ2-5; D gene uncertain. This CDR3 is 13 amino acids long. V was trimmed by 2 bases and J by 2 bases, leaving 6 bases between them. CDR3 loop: CASSLSRQETQYF. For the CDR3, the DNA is TGTGCCAGCAGTTTATCCAGGCAAGAGACCCAGTACTTC.

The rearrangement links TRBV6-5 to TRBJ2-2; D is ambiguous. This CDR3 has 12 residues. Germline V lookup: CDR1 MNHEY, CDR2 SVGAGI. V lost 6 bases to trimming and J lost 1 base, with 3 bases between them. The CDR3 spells CASRRNTGELFF. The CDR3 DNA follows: TGTGCCAGCAGGCGGAACACCGGGGAGCTGTTTTTT.

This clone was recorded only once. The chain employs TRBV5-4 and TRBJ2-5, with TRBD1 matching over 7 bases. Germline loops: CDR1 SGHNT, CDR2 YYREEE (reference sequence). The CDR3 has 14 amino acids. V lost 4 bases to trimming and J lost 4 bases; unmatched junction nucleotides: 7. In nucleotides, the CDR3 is TGTGCCAGCAGCACCCCGGGACAGTTAGAGACCCAGTACTTC. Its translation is CASSTPGQLETQYF.

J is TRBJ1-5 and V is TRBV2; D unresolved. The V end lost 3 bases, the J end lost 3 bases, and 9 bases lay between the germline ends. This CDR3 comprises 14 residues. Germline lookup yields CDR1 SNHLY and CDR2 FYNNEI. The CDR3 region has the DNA TGTGCCAGCAGTGATGTCCTATCCAATCAGCCCCAGCATTTT. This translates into CASSDVLSNQPQHF. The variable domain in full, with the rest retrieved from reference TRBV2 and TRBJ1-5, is EPEVTQTPSHQVTQMGQEVILRCVPISNHLYFYWYRQILGQKVEFLVSFYNNEISEKSEIFDDQFSVERPDGSNFTLKIRSTKLEDSAMYFCASSDVLSNQPQHFGDGTRLSIL.

The CDR3 reads CASSSPGGTYEQYF. DNA for the CDR3: TGTGCCAGCAGCTCCCCCGGCGGGACCTACGAGCAGTACTTC. The rearrangement joins TRBV5-6 to TRBJ2-7; perhaps TRBD2 as D (6 bases). Per the germline V gene, CDR1 is SGHDT and CDR2 is YYEEEE. V lost 3 bases and J lost 2, with 12 bases in between. This CDR3 spans 14 amino acids.

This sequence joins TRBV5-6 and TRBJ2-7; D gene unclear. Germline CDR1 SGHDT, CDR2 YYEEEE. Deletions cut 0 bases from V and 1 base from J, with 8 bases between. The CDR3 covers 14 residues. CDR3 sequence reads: CASSLGGRSYEQYV. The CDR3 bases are TGTGCCAGCAGCTTGGGAGGTAGGTCCTACGAGCAGTACGTC.

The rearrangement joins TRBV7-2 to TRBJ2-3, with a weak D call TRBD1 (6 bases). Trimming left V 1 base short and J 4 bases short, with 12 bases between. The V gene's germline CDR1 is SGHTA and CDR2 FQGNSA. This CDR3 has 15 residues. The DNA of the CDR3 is TGTGCCAGCAGCTTAGAGGGGGTGGTCCCAGATACGCAGTATTTT. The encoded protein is CASSLEGVVPDTQYF.

The DNA for the CDR3 is TGTGCCAGCAGCCAAGGACTAAGCCAGGACTCTTCTGAGCAGTACTTC. It codes for CASSQGLSQDSSEQYF. The V and J genes are TRBV3-1 (or the pseudogene TRBV3-2) and TRBJ2-7, with D perhaps matching TRBD2 (5 bases). The CDR3 runs 16 residues. Germline values: CDR1 LGHDT, CDR2 YNNKEL (reference sequence). With 1 base removed from V and 7 bases from J, the gap between germline ends came to 20 bases.

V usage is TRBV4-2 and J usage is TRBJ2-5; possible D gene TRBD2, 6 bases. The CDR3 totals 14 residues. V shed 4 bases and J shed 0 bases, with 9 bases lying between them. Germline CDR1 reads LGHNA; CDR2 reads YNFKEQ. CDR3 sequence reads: CASSRDWDQETQYF. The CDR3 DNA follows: TGTGCCAGCAGCCGGGACTGGGACCAAGAGACCCAGTACTTC.

The DNA of the CDR3 is TGTGCCAGTAGTATTGATAGGACAGAAAATCTTTATAATTCACCCCTCCACTTT. Amino acid sequence: CASSIDRTENLYNSPLHF. The chain recombines TRBV19 with TRBJ1-6, with D perhaps matching TRBD1 (6 bases). The CDR3 loop spans 18 amino acids. Trimming cost V 3 bases and J 4 bases, with 19 bases left between them. Germline CDR1 reads LNHDA; CDR2 reads SQIVND (reference sequence).

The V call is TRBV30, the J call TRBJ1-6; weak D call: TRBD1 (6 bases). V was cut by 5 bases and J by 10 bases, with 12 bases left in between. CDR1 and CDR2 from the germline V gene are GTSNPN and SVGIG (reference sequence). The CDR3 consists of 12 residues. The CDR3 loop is CAWDRLDSPLHF. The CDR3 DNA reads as TGTGCCTGGGACAGGCTTGACTCACCCCTCCACTTT.

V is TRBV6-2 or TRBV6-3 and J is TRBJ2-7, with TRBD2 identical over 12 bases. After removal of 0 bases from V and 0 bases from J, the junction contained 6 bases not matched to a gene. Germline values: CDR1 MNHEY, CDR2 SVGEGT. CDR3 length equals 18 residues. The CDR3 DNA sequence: TGTGCCAGCAGTTACTCGACTAGCGGGGGCCGAAGCTCCTACGAGCAGTACGTC. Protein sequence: CASSYSTSGGRSSYEQYV.

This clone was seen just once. This CDR3 is CASSPRQLGTDTQYF. The CDR3 region has the DNA TGTGCCAGCAGCCCCAGGCAGCTGGGCACAGATACGCAGTATTTT. The chain combines TRBV9 with TRBJ2-3; the D is unclear. The CDR3 extends over 15 amino acids. Trimming took off 4 bases at V and 1 base at J, with 13 bases between the two ends. CDR1 is SGDLS and CDR2 is YYNGEE in the germline V gene.

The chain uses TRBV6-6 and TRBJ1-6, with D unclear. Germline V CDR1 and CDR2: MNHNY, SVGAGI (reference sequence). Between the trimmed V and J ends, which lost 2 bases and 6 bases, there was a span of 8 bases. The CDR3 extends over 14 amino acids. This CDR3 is CASSYRELNSPLHF. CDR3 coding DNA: TGTGCCAGCAGTTACCGGGAGCTTAATTCACCCCTCCACTTT.